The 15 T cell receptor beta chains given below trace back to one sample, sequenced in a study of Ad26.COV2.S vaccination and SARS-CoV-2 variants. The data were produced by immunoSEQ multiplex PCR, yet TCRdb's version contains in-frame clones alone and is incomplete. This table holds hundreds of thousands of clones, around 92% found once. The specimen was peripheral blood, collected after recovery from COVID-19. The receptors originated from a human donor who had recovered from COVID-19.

The DNA of the CDR3 is TGTGCCAGCAGTGGCGGGACTCCCGGGGGGTTCAATCAGCCCCAGCATTTT. Translation: CASSGGTPGGFNQPQHF. The chain combines TRBV6-1 with TRBJ1-5; possible D gene TRBD1, 5 bases. Trimming stripped 4 bases from V and 3 bases from J, with 19 bases between. Germline CDR1 MNHNS, CDR2 SASEGT. The CDR3 consists of 17 residues.

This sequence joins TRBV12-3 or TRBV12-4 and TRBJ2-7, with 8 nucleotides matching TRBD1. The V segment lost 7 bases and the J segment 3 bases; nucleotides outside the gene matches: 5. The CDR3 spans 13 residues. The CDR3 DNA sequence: TGTGCCAGCAAGCAGGGGGCCAACTACGAGCAGTACTTC. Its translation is CASKQGANYEQYF.

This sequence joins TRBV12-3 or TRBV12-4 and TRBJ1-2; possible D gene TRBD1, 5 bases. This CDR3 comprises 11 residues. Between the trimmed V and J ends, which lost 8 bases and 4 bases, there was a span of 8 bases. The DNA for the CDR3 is TGTGCCAGCGGGGCAGGCTATGGCTACACCTTC. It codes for CASGAGYGYTF.

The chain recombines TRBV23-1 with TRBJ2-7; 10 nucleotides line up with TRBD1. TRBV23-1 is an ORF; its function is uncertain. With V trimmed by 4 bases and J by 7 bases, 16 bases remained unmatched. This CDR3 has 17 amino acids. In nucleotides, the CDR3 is TGCGCCAGCAGTCCCCTCGTGACAGGGGGCCTCCCCCCGGAGCAGTACTTC. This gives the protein CASSPLVTGGLPPEQYF.

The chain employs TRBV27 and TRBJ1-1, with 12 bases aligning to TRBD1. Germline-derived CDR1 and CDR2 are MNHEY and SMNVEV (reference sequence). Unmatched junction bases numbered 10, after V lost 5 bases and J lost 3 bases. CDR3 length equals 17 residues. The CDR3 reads CASSQTGQGARYTEAFF. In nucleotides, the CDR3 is TGTGCCAGCAGTCAGACGGGACAGGGGGCGCGGTACACTGAAGCTTTCTTT.

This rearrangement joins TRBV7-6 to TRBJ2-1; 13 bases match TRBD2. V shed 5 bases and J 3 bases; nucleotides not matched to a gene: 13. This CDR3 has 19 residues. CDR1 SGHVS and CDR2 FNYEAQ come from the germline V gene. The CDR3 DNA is TGTGCCAGCAGCCCCCGGACTAGCGGGGGCCACCTTCGCTACAATGAGCAGTTCTTC. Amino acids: CASSPRTSGGHLRYNEQFF. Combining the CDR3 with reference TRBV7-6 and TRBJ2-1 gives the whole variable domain GAGVSQSPRYKVTKRGQDVALRCDPISGHVSLYWYRQALGQGPEFLTYFNYEAQQDKSGLPNDRFSAERPEGSISTLTIQRTEQRDSAMYRCASSPRTSGGHLRYNEQFFGPGTRLTVL.

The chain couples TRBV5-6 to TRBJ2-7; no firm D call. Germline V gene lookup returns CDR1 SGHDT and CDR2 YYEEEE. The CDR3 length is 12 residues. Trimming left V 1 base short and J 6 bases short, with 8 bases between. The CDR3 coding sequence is TGTGCCAGCAGCTTGTCGTACAGCGAGCAGTACTTC. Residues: CASSLSYSEQYF.

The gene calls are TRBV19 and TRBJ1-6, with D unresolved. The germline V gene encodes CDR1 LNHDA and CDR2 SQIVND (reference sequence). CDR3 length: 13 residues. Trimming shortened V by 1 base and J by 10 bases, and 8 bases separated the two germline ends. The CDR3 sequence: CASSIGGNSPLHF. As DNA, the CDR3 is TGTGCCAGTAGTATAGGGGGAAACTCACCCCTCCACTTT.

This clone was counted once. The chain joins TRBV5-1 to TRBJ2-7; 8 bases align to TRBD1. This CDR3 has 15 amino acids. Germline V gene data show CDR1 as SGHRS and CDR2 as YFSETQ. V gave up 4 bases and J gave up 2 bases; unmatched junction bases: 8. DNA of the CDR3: TGCGCCAGCAGCCCGGAAGGACAGGGACCCTACGAGCAGTACTTC. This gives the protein CASSPEGQGPYEQYF.

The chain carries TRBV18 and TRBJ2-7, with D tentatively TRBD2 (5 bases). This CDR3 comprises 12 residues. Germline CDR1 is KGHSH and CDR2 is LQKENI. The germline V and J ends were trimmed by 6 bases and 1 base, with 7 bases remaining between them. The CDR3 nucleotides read TGTGCCAGCTCCCCGGGGTCCTACGAGCAGTACTTC. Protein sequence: CASSPGSYEQYF.

The CDR3 region is CASRRANTEAFF. CDR3 nucleotide sequence: TGCGCCAGCAGAAGGGCTAACACTGAAGCTTTCTTT. The rearrangement joins TRBV5-1 to TRBJ1-1; D gene uncertain. Germline-derived CDR1 and CDR2 are SGHRS and YFSETQ. The CDR3 length is 12 residues. The V gene lost 5 bases and the J gene lost 2 bases, with 7 bases spanning the gap. The complete variable domain, with remaining parts taken from reference TRBV5-1 and TRBJ1-1, reads KAGVTQTPRYLIKTRGQQVTLSCSPISGHRSVSWYQQTPGQGLQFLFEYFSETQRNKGNFPGRFSGRQFSNSRSEMNVSTLELGDSALYLCASRRANTEAFFGQGTRLTVV.

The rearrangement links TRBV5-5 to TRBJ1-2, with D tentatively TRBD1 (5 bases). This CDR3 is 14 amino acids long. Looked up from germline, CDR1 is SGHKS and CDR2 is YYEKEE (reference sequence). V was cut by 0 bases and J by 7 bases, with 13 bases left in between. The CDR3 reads CASSLGAREVGYTF. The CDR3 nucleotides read TGTGCCAGCAGCTTGGGAGCCAGGGAGGTTGGCTACACCTTC.

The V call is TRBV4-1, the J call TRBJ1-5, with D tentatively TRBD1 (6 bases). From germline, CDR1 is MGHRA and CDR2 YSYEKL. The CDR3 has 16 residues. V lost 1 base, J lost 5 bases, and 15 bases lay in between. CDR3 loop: CASSQVYGQLDQPQHF. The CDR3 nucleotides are TGCGCCAGCAGCCAAGTTTATGGACAGCTGGATCAGCCCCAGCATTTT.

The CDR3: CASSLLPDTQYF. Here the CDR3 DNA reads TGTGCCAGCAGCCTCCTTCCGGATACGCAGTATTTT. The rearrangement uses TRBV7-2 and TRBJ2-3; D gene ambiguous. Deletions cut 5 bases from V and 6 bases from J, with 9 bases between. Per germline, CDR1 SGHTA and CDR2 FQGNSA. This CDR3 has 12 residues.

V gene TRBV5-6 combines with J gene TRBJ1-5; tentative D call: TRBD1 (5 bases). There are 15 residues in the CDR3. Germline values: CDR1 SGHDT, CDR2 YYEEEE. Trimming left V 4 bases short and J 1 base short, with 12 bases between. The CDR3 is CASSPGRGSNQPQHF. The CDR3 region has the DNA TGTGCCAGCAGCCCGGGACGGGGCAGCAATCAGCCCCAGCATTTT. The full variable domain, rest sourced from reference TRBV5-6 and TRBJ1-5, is DAGVTQSPTHLIKTRGQQVTLRCSPKSGHDTVSWYQQALGQGPQFIFQYYEEEERQRGNFPDRFSGHQFPNYSSELNVNALLLGDSALYLCASSPGRGSNQPQHFGDGTRLSIL.